Listed below are T cell receptor beta chains from one sample, sequenced in a study of vaccination and CD4 T cells after COVID-19. TCRdb reprocessed the PCR reads via MiXCR and lists one record per CDR3 protein. The table records 6,000 to 9,000 distinct CDR3 sequences, about 34% of them present only once. Antigens for these TCRs are unknown. What was sequenced was CD4+ T cells from blood, cultured in vitro. The receptor set was obtained from a human donor in good health. The CDR3 runs from the conserved cysteine through the conserved F or W. Fields, in order: D gene, V gene, J gene, clone size, CDR3 protein, CDR3 DNA. D genes are given only for firm matches. A clone size is listed for some rows: how often the clone was seen (once, few, many), or a class if it is expanded.

D gene: TRBD2
V gene: TRBV6-5
J gene: TRBJ2-3
clone size: large
CDR3 protein: CASSYSSSGGNTDTQYF
CDR3 DNA: TGTGCCAGCAGTTACTCGTCGAGCGGGGGGAACACAGATACGCAGTATTTT

D gene: -
V gene: TRBV6-1
J gene: TRBJ1-6
clone size: -
CDR3 protein: CASSRKSSYNSPLHF
CDR3 DNA: TGTGCCAGCAGCCGCAAGAGCTCCTATAATTCACCCCTCCACTTT

D gene: TRBD2
V gene: TRBV7-9
J gene: TRBJ2-3
clone size: -
CDR3 protein: CASSQLAGGTDTQYF
CDR3 DNA: TGTGCCAGCAGCCAACTAGCGGGGGGAACAGATACGCAGTATTTT

D gene: -
V gene: TRBV29-1
J gene: TRBJ1-4
clone size: -
CDR3 protein: CSGLSTDEKLFF
CDR3 DNA: TGCAGCGGGCTGAGTACGGATGAAAAACTGTTTTTT

D gene: TRBD1
V gene: TRBV19
J gene: TRBJ2-5
clone size: -
CDR3 protein: CASRGGQGARETQYF
CDR3 DNA: TGTGCCAGTCGCGGGGGACAGGGCGCACGAGAGACCCAGTACTTC

D gene: TRBD1
V gene: TRBV28
J gene: TRBJ1-2
clone size: few
CDR3 protein: CASSYRGSYGYTF
CDR3 DNA: TGTGCCAGCAGTTACAGGGGGAGTTATGGCTACACCTTC

D gene: -
V gene: TRBV15
J gene: TRBJ1-3
clone size: -
CDR3 protein: CATRRGGLSGNTIYF
CDR3 DNA: TGTGCCACTCGGCGCGGGGGGCTTTCTGGAAACACCATATATTTT

D gene: TRBD2
V gene: TRBV15
J gene: TRBJ2-1
clone size: few
CDR3 protein: CATSRGASGGPEQFF
CDR3 DNA: TGTGCCACCAGCAGAGGGGCTAGCGGGGGGCCTGAGCAGTTCTTC

D gene: -
V gene: TRBV5-4
J gene: TRBJ1-2
clone size: few
CDR3 protein: CASRDGGSGRGYTF
CDR3 DNA: TGTGCCAGCAGGGATGGAGGATCGGGGAGAGGCTACACCTTC

D gene: -
V gene: TRBV7-3
J gene: TRBJ2-2
clone size: few
CDR3 protein: CASSPGAASGELFF
CDR3 DNA: TGTGCCAGCAGCCCAGGGGCCGCTTCCGGGGAGCTGTTTTTT

D gene: -
V gene: TRBV5-6
J gene: TRBJ1-2
clone size: -
CDR3 protein: CASSLSSQVYGYTF
CDR3 DNA: TGTGCCAGCAGCTTGAGTTCCCAGGTCTATGGCTACACCTTC

D gene: TRBD2
V gene: TRBV4-2
J gene: TRBJ2-5
clone size: -
CDR3 protein: CASSQDRGGQETQYF
CDR3 DNA: TGTGCCAGCAGCCAAGATCGCGGGGGCCAAGAGACCCAGTACTTC

D gene: -
V gene: TRBV10-3
J gene: TRBJ2-7
clone size: few
CDR3 protein: CAIQGSSYEQYF
CDR3 DNA: TGTGCCATCCAAGGCAGCTCCTACGAGCAGTACTTC

D gene: TRBD1
V gene: TRBV6-5
J gene: TRBJ2-7
clone size: few
CDR3 protein: CASSYLTGGNYEQYF
CDR3 DNA: TGTGCCAGCAGTTACCTGACAGGGGGGAACTACGAGCAGTACTTC

D gene: TRBD1
V gene: TRBV12-3/TRBV12-4
J gene: TRBJ1-1
clone size: few
CDR3 protein: CASSFYGQGNTEAFF
CDR3 DNA: TGTGCCAGCAGTTTTTATGGACAGGGGAACACTGAAGCTTTCTTT

D gene: -
V gene: TRBV10-1
J gene: TRBJ1-5
clone size: -
CDR3 protein: CASYTEPNQPQHF
CDR3 DNA: TGCGCCAGCTACACCGAACCCAATCAGCCCCAGCATTTT

D gene: -
V gene: TRBV6-5
J gene: TRBJ1-5
clone size: few
CDR3 protein: CASSWDGSNQPQHF
CDR3 DNA: TGTGCCAGCAGTTGGGACGGAAGCAATCAGCCCCAGCATTTT

D gene: TRBD1
V gene: TRBV6-1
J gene: TRBJ1-1
clone size: -
CDR3 protein: CASRTPGQGSNAEAFF
CDR3 DNA: TGTGCCAGCAGGACTCCGGGACAGGGGAGTAACGCTGAAGCTTTCTTT

D gene: -
V gene: TRBV5-6
J gene: TRBJ1-5
clone size: -
CDR3 protein: CASSLMTGNRNQPQHF
CDR3 DNA: TGTGCCAGCAGCTTGATGACAGGAAACAGGAATCAGCCCCAGCATTTT

D gene: -
V gene: TRBV6-5
J gene: TRBJ2-7
clone size: -
CDR3 protein: CASSYPGHRFYEQYF
CDR3 DNA: TGTGCCAGCAGTTACCCGGGACACCGATTCTACGAGCAGTACTTC

D gene: TRBD1
V gene: TRBV4-2
J gene: TRBJ2-3
clone size: -
CDR3 protein: CASSQSSRGPDTQYF
CDR3 DNA: TGTGCCAGCAGCCAATCCTCAAGGGGGCCAGATACGCAGTATTTT

D gene: TRBD1
V gene: TRBV29-1
J gene: TRBJ1-1
clone size: few
CDR3 protein: CSAGDRQGNLEAFF
CDR3 DNA: TGCAGCGCCGGAGACAGACAGGGGAATCTTGAAGCTTTCTTT

D gene: -
V gene: TRBV20-1
J gene: TRBJ2-2
clone size: once
CDR3 protein: CSARDFLLNTGELFF
CDR3 DNA: TGCAGTGCTAGGGACTTCTTACTAAACACCGGGGAGCTGTTTTTT

D gene: -
V gene: TRBV5-1
J gene: TRBJ2-7
clone size: -
CDR3 protein: CASSFGGSSAEYF
CDR3 DNA: TGCGCCAGCAGCTTTGGAGGGTCATCCGCCGAGTACTTC

D gene: -
V gene: TRBV6-2/TRBV6-3
J gene: TRBJ2-7
clone size: -
CDR3 protein: CASMGVSYEQYF
CDR3 DNA: TGTGCCAGCATGGGCGTCTCCTACGAGCAGTACTTC

D gene: -
V gene: TRBV6-1
J gene: TRBJ2-2
clone size: medium-sized
CDR3 protein: CASLRFGGELFF
CDR3 DNA: TGTGCCAGCCTCCGGTTCGGGGGGGAGCTGTTTTTT

D gene: TRBD1
V gene: TRBV4-2
J gene: TRBJ1-6
clone size: few
CDR3 protein: CASSQVAPGQGMNNSPLHF
CDR3 DNA: TGTGCCAGCAGCCAAGTGGCACCGGGACAGGGGATGAATAATTCACCCCTCCACTTT

D gene: -
V gene: TRBV6-2/TRBV6-3
J gene: TRBJ2-3
clone size: few
CDR3 protein: CASRSGASTDTQYF
CDR3 DNA: TGTGCCAGCCGGTCGGGTGCTAGCACAGATACGCAGTATTTT

D gene: TRBD2
V gene: TRBV10-2
J gene: TRBJ2-1
clone size: -
CDR3 protein: CASSEQRGGLGEQFF
CDR3 DNA: TGCGCCAGCAGTGAACAGCGGGGGGGCTTAGGGGAGCAGTTCTTC

D gene: -
V gene: TRBV7-3
J gene: TRBJ2-2
clone size: few
CDR3 protein: CASSPGVGTGELFF
CDR3 DNA: TGTGCCAGCAGCCCCGGGGTTGGCACCGGGGAGCTGTTTTTT

D gene: -
V gene: TRBV20-1
J gene: TRBJ1-1
clone size: few
CDR3 protein: CSASNGNTEAFF
CDR3 DNA: TGCAGTGCTAGTAACGGTAACACTGAAGCTTTCTTT

D gene: -
V gene: TRBV10-3
J gene: TRBJ1-1
clone size: -
CDR3 protein: CAISLREDTEAFF
CDR3 DNA: TGTGCCATCAGCCTCAGGGAGGACACTGAAGCTTTCTTT

D gene: TRBD1
V gene: TRBV6-1
J gene: TRBJ1-5
clone size: few
CDR3 protein: CASRTGDHQPQHF
CDR3 DNA: TGTGCCAGCAGGACAGGGGACCATCAGCCCCAGCATTTT

D gene: -
V gene: TRBV30
J gene: TRBJ2-2
clone size: few
CDR3 protein: CAWGMTGELFF
CDR3 DNA: TGTGCCTGGGGGATGACCGGGGAGCTGTTTTTT

D gene: -
V gene: TRBV7-9
J gene: TRBJ2-2
clone size: -
CDR3 protein: CASSLLDTGELFF
CDR3 DNA: TGTGCCAGCAGCTTATTGGACACCGGGGAGCTGTTTTTT

D gene: -
V gene: TRBV27
J gene: TRBJ2-2
clone size: -
CDR3 protein: CASSLLGGRGELFF
CDR3 DNA: TGTGCCAGCAGTTTATTAGGGGGTCGCGGGGAGCTGTTTTTT

D gene: -
V gene: TRBV2
J gene: TRBJ2-7
clone size: -
CDR3 protein: CASSLGAGAYEQYF
CDR3 DNA: TGTGCCAGCTCCCTGGGGGCGGGGGCATACGAGCAGTACTTC

D gene: -
V gene: TRBV6-2/TRBV6-3
J gene: TRBJ2-7
clone size: -
CDR3 protein: CASSTPTEFSYEQYF
CDR3 DNA: TGTGCCAGCAGTACCCCGACCGAATTCTCCTACGAGCAGTACTTC

D gene: TRBD1
V gene: TRBV30
J gene: TRBJ1-1
clone size: few
CDR3 protein: CAWSVQGWTEAFF
CDR3 DNA: TGTGCCTGGAGTGTACAGGGGTGGACTGAAGCTTTCTTT

D gene: -
V gene: TRBV19
J gene: TRBJ2-1
clone size: -
CDR3 protein: CASSRRRGLGNEQFF
CDR3 DNA: TGTGCCAGTAGTAGGCGGAGGGGATTGGGTAATGAGCAGTTCTTC